The clone carrying this T cell receptor beta chain showed up just once. This specimen comes from a study of blood T cell repertoires in COVID-19. Up to 2 weeks before entering the study, exposed participants had met a COVID-19 case. CDR3 length: 15 amino acids. CDR1 and CDR2 from the germline V gene are LGHDT and YNNKEL (reference sequence). The germline V and J ends were trimmed by 1 base and 4 bases, with 10 bases remaining between them. TCRdb's table, derived via immunoSEQ multiplex PCR, lists solely in-frame clones and lacks some. The repertoire holds about 300,000 clones, with roughly 86% as singletons.

The genes are TRBV3-1 (or the pseudogene TRBV3-2) and TRBJ2-2, with D unresolved. The source of this sequence is a woman between 50 and 59 years old who had been exposed to COVID-19. Input material: PBMCs or T cells enriched from blood (not recorded which). The CDR3: CASSQGYRATGELFF. In nucleotides, the CDR3 is TGTGCCAGCAGCCAAGGTTACAGAGCCACCGGGGAGCTGTTTTTT.